The clone carrying this TCR beta chain was recorded at least ten times. Its antigen is unknown. Germline V gene sequence: CDR1 DFQATT, CDR2 SNEGSKA (reference sequence). This CDR3 comprises 13 residues. The V end lost 6 bases, the J end lost 0 bases, and 12 bases lay between the germline ends. This library used approximately 370 ng RNA and molecular barcoded adaptors spanning alpha/delta and beta/gamma chains. One entry per CDR3 protein, called by TCRdb with MiXCR from the reads. The data show roughly 41,000 distinct CDR3 sequences, 12% to 15% seen once. This entry comes from a study of read filtering for tumor transcriptome and immune sequencing. As for the study in general: 8 patients were R-ISS I, about 16 were R-ISS II, about seven were R-ISS III. After DNase treatment, RNA was made into whole-transcriptome libraries. Study conclusions and caveats: RNA-seq captured clonotypes less deeply and reliably than IR-seq. This fraction held mixed bone marrow immune cells after CD138-negative sorting.

The receptor comes from a donor at least 40 years old with multiple myeloma. Sample: a population of CD138-negative cells sorted from bone marrow. The V gene is TRBV20-1, the J gene TRBJ2-7; D remains ambiguous. The CDR3 DNA reads as TGCAGTGCGCCGCGATACAGCTCCTACGAGCAGTACTTC. It encodes CSAPRYSSYEQYF.